The rows below give T cell receptor beta chains drawn from one sample of a study of identical twins. MiXCR, applied by TCRdb to the 5' RACE reads, yields one record per CDR3 protein. The sample has about 530,000 distinct CDR3 sequences; approximately 16% are singletons. These records were also assigned to another study, of yellow fever vaccine responses in identical twins.

The sample comprised CD4+ T cells sorted from blood. The receptors derive from a woman between 18 and 30 years old in good health. The CDR3 runs from the conserved cysteine through the conserved F or W. D genes are given only for firm matches.

>TRBD2|TRBV6-4|20|TRBJ2-3
CASRQARQGLAGARTDTQYF
>.|TRBV20-1|12|TRBJ1-1
CSARRGGTEAFF
>TRBD2|TRBV7-2|15|TRBJ2-3
CASSPQRGQLDTQYF
>.|TRBV4-1|17|TRBJ2-3
CASSRQESRMSTDTQYF
>.|TRBV5-1|15|TRBJ2-2
CASSLDSRRAGELFF
>TRBD2|TRBV6-1|16|TRBJ2-7
CASEKNRLAGGYEQYF
>TRBD1|TRBV12-3/TRBV12-4|15|TRBJ2-1
CASSLSTGGLDEQFF
>.|TRBV6-2/TRBV6-3|16|TRBJ2-4
CASSHSGSTAKNIQYF
>TRBD1|TRBV5-1|17|TRBJ1-2
CASSLEGQVIEVYGYTF
>.|TRBV7-2|15|TRBJ2-7
CASSFFYPNTYEQYF
>.|TRBV5-1|15|TRBJ2-1
CASSLMSGFTYEQFF
>TRBD2|TRBV5-1|16|TRBJ2-3
CASNRGTSGITDTQYF
>.|TRBV12-3/TRBV12-4|13|TRBJ2-7
CASSLLGWDEQYF
>.|TRBV19|12|TRBJ1-2
CASSDDRRGYTF
>.|TRBV29-1|14|TRBJ1-2
CSVVGRGRDYGYTF
>TRBD1|TRBV4-1|17|TRBJ2-3
CASSQVRQGAKADTQYF
>TRBD1|TRBV27|18|TRBJ2-1
CASSRSTGTISSYNEQFF
>TRBD1|TRBV10-2|15|TRBJ2-1
CASSDGQGLYNEQFF
>.|TRBV7-6|13|TRBJ2-2
CASSGASGGELFF
>.|TRBV12-3/TRBV12-4|14|TRBJ2-7
CASSVTGSSYEQYF
>.|TRBV7-9|15|TRBJ2-1
CASNLRGDGYNEQFF
>TRBD2|TRBV2|14|TRBJ2-1
CASSPAGGVDEQFF
>TRBD2|TRBV12-3/TRBV12-4|16|TRBJ2-3
CASQTSGGASTDTQYF
>.|TRBV12-3/TRBV12-4|15|TRBJ2-2
CASSLGADNTGELFF
>TRBD1|TRBV5-6|17|TRBJ2-4
CASSLGDRGRTKNIQYF
>.|TRBV6-1|12|TRBJ2-3
CASRVLTDTQYF
>.|TRBV3-1|17|TRBJ2-3
CASSQGLGGRYTDTQYF
>TRBD2|TRBV20-1|15|TRBJ2-3
CSARAIAGATDTQYF
>.|TRBV5-1|13|TRBJ2-1
CASSPDGFGEQFF
>.|TRBV12-3/TRBV12-4|15|TRBJ2-2
CASSLGGVNTWELFF
>TRBD1|TRBV12-3/TRBV12-4|16|TRBJ2-2
CASSFPQGANTGELFF
>.|TRBV4-2|16|TRBJ2-1
CASSQEIAVSWAEQFF
>.|TRBV6-5|15|TRBJ2-1
CASSYVSLSYNEQFF
>.|TRBV5-1|14|TRBJ2-1
CASSLAATYNEQFF
>.|TRBV12-3/TRBV12-4|12|TRBJ1-2
CASSRGDYGYTF
>TRBD2|TRBV18|15|TRBJ2-2
CASSPTSGDTGELFF
>.|TRBV12-3/TRBV12-4|13|TRBJ2-5
CASSPTRKETQYF
>.|TRBV12-3/TRBV12-4|16|TRBJ2-1
CASSSTVGPYYNEQFF
>.|TRBV4-1|17|TRBJ2-1
CASSQAVTVSLHNEQFF
>.|TRBV7-9|14|TRBJ2-3
CASSPPGTLDTQYF
>.|TRBV18|15|TRBJ1-5
CASSPQGSSNQPQHF
>.|TRBV28|16|TRBJ1-2
CASSGTSKPPNYGYTF
>.|TRBV6-5|15|TRBJ2-3
CASSYSLTHTDTQYF
>TRBD1|TRBV20-1|11|TRBJ2-7
CSAKKGAEQYF
>TRBD1|TRBV27|14|TRBJ2-7
CASTDRGPPYEQYF
>.|TRBV14|13|TRBJ2-5
CASSQEEWKTQYF
>TRBD2|TRBV5-1|17|TRBJ2-5
CASSLGSKTSFEETQYF
>.|TRBV29-1|13|TRBJ1-4
CSVTERGREKLFF
>TRBD2|TRBV2|16|TRBJ2-3
CASSESPSGSTDTQYF